What follows is one T cell receptor beta chain and its context. The same CDR3 can be traced to other DNA sequences in this sample. These data come from a study of blood T cell repertoires in COVID-19. Germline V gene data show CDR1 as SGHNT and CDR2 as YYREEE (reference sequence). Germline trimming cut 1 base from V and 3 bases from J; bases unmatched to any gene: 4. This CDR3 contains 15 residues. Repertoires were generated with immunoSEQ multiplex PCR, while TCRdb's copy carries only in-frame clones and drops some. The data hold 110,000 to 150,000 clones, with about 88% observed a single time. This clonotype was sampled from a human donor in a cohort sampled during active COVID-19. Material for sequencing was peripheral blood. The V and J genes are TRBV5-4 and TRBJ2-3; 8 nucleotides align to TRBD2. The CDR3 region is CASSLTSGGTDTQYF. The DNA of the CDR3 is TGTGCCAGCAGCTTGACGAGCGGGGGAACAGATACGCAGTATTTT.